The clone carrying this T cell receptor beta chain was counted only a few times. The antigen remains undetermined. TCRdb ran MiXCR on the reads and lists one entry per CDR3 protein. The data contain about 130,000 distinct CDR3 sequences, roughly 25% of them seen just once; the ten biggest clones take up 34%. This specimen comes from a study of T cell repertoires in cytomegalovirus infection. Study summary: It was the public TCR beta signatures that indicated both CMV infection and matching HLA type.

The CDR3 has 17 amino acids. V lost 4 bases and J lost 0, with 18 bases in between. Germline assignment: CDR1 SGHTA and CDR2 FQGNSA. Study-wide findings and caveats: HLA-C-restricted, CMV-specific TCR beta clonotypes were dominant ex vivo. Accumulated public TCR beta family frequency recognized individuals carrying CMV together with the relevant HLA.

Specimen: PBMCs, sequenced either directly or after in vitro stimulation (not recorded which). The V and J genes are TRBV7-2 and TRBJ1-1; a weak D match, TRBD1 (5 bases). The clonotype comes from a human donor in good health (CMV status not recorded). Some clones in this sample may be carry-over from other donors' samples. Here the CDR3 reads CASSSPDRGGMNTEAFF. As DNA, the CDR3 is TGTGCCAGCAGCTCTCCCGATCGGGGGGGGATGAACACTGAAGCTTTCTTT. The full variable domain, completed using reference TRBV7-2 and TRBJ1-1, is GAGVSQSPSNKVTEKGKDVELRCDPISGHTALYWYRQSLGQGLEFLIYFQGNSAPDKSGLPSDRFSAERTGGSVSTLTIQRTQQEDSAVYLCASSSPDRGGMNTEAFFGQGTRLTVV.